This TCR beta chain is from a study of blood T cells in healthy people across ages. Total RNA, at least 5.5 micrograms per sample, was extracted from PBMCs. Whole-study findings and limits: Measured against age, TCR beta diversity per million T cells decreased in a roughly linear manner.

Concerning this clonotype itself: Its antigen is not identified.

The CDR3 consists of 17 residues. Trimming shortened V by 6 bases and J by 7 bases, and 22 bases separated the two germline ends. The V gene's germline CDR1 is KGHSH and CDR2 LQKENI. The second PCR ran about 6 to 11 cycles with a sample-barcoded 5' primer and J-beta primers. Each CDR3 protein is one row after TCRdb ran MiXCR on the 5' RACE reads. Among 550,000 to 700,000 distinct CDR3 sequences listed, 27% were seen once. The rearrangement uses TRBV18 and TRBJ1-6; D perhaps matches TRBD1 (6 bases). The sequence derives from a woman in her seventies in good health. Material: blood. DNA of the CDR3: TGTGCCAGCTCGCTTATATATTCAGGACAGCAAAATTCACCCCTCCACTTT. Protein: CASSLIYSGQQNSPLHF.